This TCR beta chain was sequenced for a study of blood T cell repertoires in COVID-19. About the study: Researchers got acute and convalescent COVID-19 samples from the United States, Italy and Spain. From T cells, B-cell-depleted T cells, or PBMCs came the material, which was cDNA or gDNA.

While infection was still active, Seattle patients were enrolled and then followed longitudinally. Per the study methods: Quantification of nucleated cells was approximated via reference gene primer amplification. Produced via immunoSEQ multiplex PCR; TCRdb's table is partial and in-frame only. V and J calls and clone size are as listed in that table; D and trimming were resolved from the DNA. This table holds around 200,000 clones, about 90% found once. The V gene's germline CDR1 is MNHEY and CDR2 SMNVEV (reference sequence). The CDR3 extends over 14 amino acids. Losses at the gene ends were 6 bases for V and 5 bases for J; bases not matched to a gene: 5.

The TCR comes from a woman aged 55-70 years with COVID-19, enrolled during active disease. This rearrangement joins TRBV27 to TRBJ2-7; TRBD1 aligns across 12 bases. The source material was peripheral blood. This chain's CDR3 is CASRRGTGGHEQYF. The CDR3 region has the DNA TGTGCCAGCAGAAGGGGGACAGGGGGCCACGAGCAGTACTTC.